These 8 T cell receptor beta chains were all obtained from the same sample, sequenced in a study of T cell repertoires in ileal Crohn's disease. Profiling relied on immunoSEQ multiplex PCR, and the TCRdb table lists in-frame clones only, not all of them. The profile shows 13,000 to 15,000 clones, around 85% of them singletons. Indicated time point: inflamed ileum from the surgical specimen. Sequencing input: ileal tissue. The source is an adult with Crohn's disease.

This sequence joins TRBV7-8 and TRBJ1-5; perhaps TRBD1 as D (6 bases). There are 14 residues in the CDR3. In germline, CDR1 is SGHVS, CDR2 FQNEAQ. Between the trimmed V and J ends, which lost 3 bases and 6 bases, there was a span of 12 bases. This chain's CDR3 is CASSFSGGRQPQHF. The CDR3 DNA sequence: TGTGCCAGCAGCTTCTCCGGGGGGCGTCAGCCCCAGCATTTT. Looking up the rest from reference TRBV7-8 and TRBJ1-5 gives the full variable domain: GAGVSQSPRYKVAKRGQDVALRCDPISGHVSLFWYQQALGQGPEFLTYFQNEAQLDKSGLPSDRFFAERPEGSVSTLKIQRTQQEDSAVYLCASSFSGGRQPQHFGDGTRLSIL.

The rearrangement joins TRBV11-2 to TRBJ1-1; tentatively, D is TRBD1 (5 bases). The CDR3 length is 13 residues. Trimming took 3 bases from V and 10 from J, leaving 15 bases between them. Germline CDR1 reads SGHAT; CDR2 reads FQNNGV. The CDR3, as DNA: TGTGCCAGCAGCTTCTCGGGGGTCCAGGGAGCTTTCTTT. Protein product: CASSFSGVQGAFF.

The chain has TRBV6-1 and TRBJ1-2; D unclear. Germline loops: CDR1 MNHNS, CDR2 SASEGT. This CDR3 contains 14 residues. V lost 2 bases and J 2 bases, leaving 9 bases between the germline ends. In DNA form, the CDR3 reads TGTGCCAGCAGTGAACTTCCAGCCAACTATGGCTACACCTTC. It yields the protein CASSELPANYGYTF.

This clone came up once. The rearrangement joins TRBV5-6 to TRBJ1-1, with unresolved D. The germline V gene has CDR1 SGHDT and CDR2 YYEEEE. Between the trimmed V and J ends, which lost 2 bases and 3 bases, there was a span of 11 bases. The CDR3 consists of 14 residues. As DNA, the CDR3 is TGTGCCAGCAGCTTCCCGCGACAAGACACTGAAGCTTTCTTT. It is translated as CASSFPRQDTEAFF.

Sample share makes this clone large. The V call is TRBV4-1, the J call TRBJ2-7, with 9 bases aligning to TRBD1. This CDR3 contains 16 residues. CDR1 MGHRA and CDR2 YSYEKL come from the germline V gene. Trimming cost V 5 bases and J 1 base; bases outside gene matches: 9. The CDR3 loop reads CASSASGTGSSYEQYF. The CDR3 region has the DNA TGCGCCAGCAGCGCATCCGGGACAGGGTCGTCCTACGAGCAGTACTTC.

The chain employs TRBV29-1 and TRBJ2-7; D is unresolved. Germline V gives CDR1 SQVTM, CDR2 ANQGSEA. Trimming left V 3 bases short and J 4 bases short, with 13 bases between. This CDR3 has 13 residues. The CDR3 is CSVDGETQYEQYF. The CDR3 coding sequence is TGCAGCGTTGATGGCGAGACACAGTACGAGCAGTACTTC.

The V and J genes are TRBV6-1 and TRBJ1-3; D may be TRBD1 (6 bases). CDR3 length: 15 residues. Trimming left V 9 bases short and J 0 bases short, with 15 bases between. Germline lookup yields CDR1 MNHNS and CDR2 SASEGT. This CDR3 is CASTDRPLSGNTIYF. The CDR3 coding sequence is TGTGCCAGTACGGACAGACCCCTCTCTGGAAACACCATATATTTT.

The chain is built from TRBV19 and TRBJ2-6, with D perhaps TRBD2 (6 bases). V lost 5 bases to trimming and J lost 1 base, with 12 bases between them. The CDR3 loop spans 16 amino acids. Germline values: CDR1 LNHDA, CDR2 SQIVND (reference sequence). CDR3 region: CASSRDSGSGANVLTF. The CDR3 DNA sequence: TGTGCCAGTAGTCGGGACTCGGGTTCTGGGGCCAACGTCCTGACTTTC.